This T cell receptor beta chain is from a study of T cell repertoires in cytomegalovirus infection. Study-wide points: HLA-C-restricted TCR beta clonotypes specific for CMV led the ex vivo response.

MiXCR, run by TCRdb on the reads, gives a single entry per CDR3 protein. There are approximately 250,000 distinct CDR3 sequences in the sample; about 5.9% occur only once, and under 7.5% lies in the top ten. Germline V CDR1 and CDR2: SGHVS, FQNEAQ. V shed 5 bases and J 5 bases; nucleotides not matched to a gene: 6. The CDR3 extends over 17 amino acids. This clonotype was picked up many times. Antigen: not known. The source material was PBMCs. The V and J genes are TRBV7-8 and TRBJ2-2; 15 nucleotides match TRBD2. The origin of this receptor is a human donor in good health (CMV status not recorded). Some clones in this sample may be carry-over from other donors' samples. CDR3: CASSPRTSGGGTGELFF. The CDR3 DNA reads as TGTGCCAGCAGCCCCCGGACTAGCGGGGGGGGAACCGGGGAGCTGTTTTTT.